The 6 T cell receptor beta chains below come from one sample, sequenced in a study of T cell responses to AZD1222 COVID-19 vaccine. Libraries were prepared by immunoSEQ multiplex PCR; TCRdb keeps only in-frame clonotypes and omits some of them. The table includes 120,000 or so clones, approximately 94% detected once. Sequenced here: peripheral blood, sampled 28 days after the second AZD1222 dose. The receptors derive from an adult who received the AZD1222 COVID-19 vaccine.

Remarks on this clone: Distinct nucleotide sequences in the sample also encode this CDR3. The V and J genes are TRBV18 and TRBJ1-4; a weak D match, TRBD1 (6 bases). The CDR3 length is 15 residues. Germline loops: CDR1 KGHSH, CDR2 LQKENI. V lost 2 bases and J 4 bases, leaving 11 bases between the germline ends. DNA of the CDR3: TGTGCCAGCTCACCAGGGGCAGGGGTTAATGAAAAACTGTTTTTT. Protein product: CASSPGAGVNEKLFF.

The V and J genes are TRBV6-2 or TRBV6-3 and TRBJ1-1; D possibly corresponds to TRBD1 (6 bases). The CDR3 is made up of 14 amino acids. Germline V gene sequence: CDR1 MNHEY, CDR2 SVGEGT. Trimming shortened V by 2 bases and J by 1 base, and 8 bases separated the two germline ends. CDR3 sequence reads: CASSYPTGNTEAFF. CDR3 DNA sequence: TGTGCCAGCAGTTACCCGACAGGGAACACTGAAGCTTTCTTT.

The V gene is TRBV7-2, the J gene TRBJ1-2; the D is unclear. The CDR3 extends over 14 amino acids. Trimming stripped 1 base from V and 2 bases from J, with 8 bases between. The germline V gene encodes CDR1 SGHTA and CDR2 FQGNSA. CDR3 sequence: CASSLEPDNYGYTF. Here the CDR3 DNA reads TGTGCCAGCAGCTTAGAACCAGACAACTATGGCTACACCTTC.

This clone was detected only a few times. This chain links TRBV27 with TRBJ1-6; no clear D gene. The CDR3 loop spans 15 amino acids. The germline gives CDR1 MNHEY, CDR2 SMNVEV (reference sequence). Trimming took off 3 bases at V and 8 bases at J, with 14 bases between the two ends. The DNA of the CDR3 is TGTGCCAGCAGTTTTAACAGCGAAAGGGATTCACCCCTCCACTTT. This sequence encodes CASSFNSERDSPLHF.

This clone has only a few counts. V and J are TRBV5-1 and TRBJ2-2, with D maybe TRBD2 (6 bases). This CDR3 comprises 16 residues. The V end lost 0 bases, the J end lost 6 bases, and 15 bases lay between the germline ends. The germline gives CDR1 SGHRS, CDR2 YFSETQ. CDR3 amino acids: CASSLEGRGTAGELFF. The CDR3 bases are TGCGCCAGCAGCTTGGAAGGGCGGGGAACGGCCGGGGAGCTGTTTTTT. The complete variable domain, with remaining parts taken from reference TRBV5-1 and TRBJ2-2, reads KAGVTQTPRYLIKTRGQQVTLSCSPISGHRSVSWYQQTPGQGLQFLFEYFSETQRNKGNFPGRFSGRQFSNSRSEMNVSTLELGDSALYLCASSLEGRGTAGELFFGEGSRLTVL.

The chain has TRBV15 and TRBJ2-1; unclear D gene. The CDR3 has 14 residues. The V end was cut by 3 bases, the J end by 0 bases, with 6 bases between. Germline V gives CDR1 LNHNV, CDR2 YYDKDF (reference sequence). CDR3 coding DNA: TGTGCCACCAGCAGGGACCTCTCCTACAATGAGCAGTTCTTC. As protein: CATSRDLSYNEQFF.